The clone carrying this T cell receptor (beta chain) was seen only a few times. The sample originates from a study of cytomegalovirus exposure and HLA in healthy donors. On the study more broadly: The early release's HLA-typed donors yielded some 85 million unique TCRs.

It was with 60 Vbeta and 13 Jbeta primers that the PCR ran. Method: immunoSEQ multiplex PCR; TCRdb's copy keeps in-frame clones and lacks some. The data contain fewer than 150,000 clones, 60% to 80% of them singletons. Material for sequencing was PBMCs. This TCR was sampled from a woman aged 25 to 45 in good health and CMV-seropositive.

In nucleotides, the CDR3 is TGCGCCAGCAGTGAACTGGCTAGCGGATTCTACAATGAGCAGTTCTTC. This codes for CASSELASGFYNEQFF. The chain links TRBV10-2 to TRBJ2-1; TRBD2 matches 7 bases. The CDR3 consists of 16 residues. The ends lost 3 bases at V and 3 bases at J; junction bases unmatched: 8. Looked up from germline, CDR1 is WSHSY and CDR2 is SAAADI.